This T cell receptor (beta chain) was found in a study of CD8 T cells in ankylosing spondylitis. Remarks on this clonotype: Its antigen is not identified.

TCRdb re-called the 5' RACE reads with MiXCR, one entry per CDR3 protein. The repertoire holds about 250,000 distinct CDR3 sequences, with 30% to 40% as singletons. Study-level points and caveats: In ankylosing spondylitis patients, matched synovial fluid reportedly showed significant enrichment of disease-linked clones. In the blood and synovial fluid of reactive arthritis, some motif variants had been previously reported.

The CDR3 loop spans 11 amino acids. CDR1 DFQATT and CDR2 SNEGSKA come from the germline V gene (reference sequence). Trimming took off 6 bases at V and 13 bases at J, with 16 bases between the two ends. The receptor was derived from a male donor with ankylosing spondylitis or in good health (not recorded which). This rearrangement joins TRBV20-1 to TRBJ2-1, with a tentative D call TRBD2 (6 bases). The sequencing sample was made of blood, either unsorted or a sorted T cell fraction (not recorded which). DNA for the CDR3: TGCAGTGCCGAAGGAGGGACCAACCAGTTCTTC. It specifies CSAEGGTNQFF.